A few counts support the clone carrying this T cell receptor (beta chain). Its cognate antigen is unknown. The CDR3 totals 14 residues. Germline V gene lookup returns CDR1 SGHRS and CDR2 YFSETQ. The V gene lost 2 bases and the J gene lost 6 bases, with 15 bases spanning the gap. Amplification yielded TCR beta CDR3 regions, with RNA transcripts as the source. Using the HTBI primer set, a first-round RT-PCR was run on the TCR CDR3. TCRdb redid the calling of the multiplex PCR reads with MiXCR, one entry per CDR3 protein. Among fewer than 500,000 distinct CDR3 sequences, roughly 15% were seen once, and the ten largest hold around 20%. This entry belongs to a study of T cells in Graves' hyperthyroidism and ophthalmopathy. Study-wide background: Peripheral blood was collected at initial diagnosis, before any treatment. Study outcomes and limitations: Most clonotypes expanded in thyroid above 0.001 were likewise present in blood.

Uncontrolled infection, other autoimmune disease, pregnancy or lactation led to exclusion. The authors took PBMCs from over 8.5 ml fresh peripheral blood. The origin of this receptor is a woman aged 30 to 39 with Graves' ophthalmopathy. The source material was blood. The V call is TRBV5-1, the J call TRBJ2-7, with D perhaps TRBD1 or TRBD2 (5 bases each). As DNA, the CDR3 is TGCGCCAGCAGCTTAACGGGACCGGGCCTCGAGCAGTACTTC. This codes for CASSLTGPGLEQYF. Looking up the rest from reference TRBV5-1 and TRBJ2-7 gives the full variable domain: KAGVTQTPRYLIKTRGQQVTLSCSPISGHRSVSWYQQTPGQGLQFLFEYFSETQRNKGNFPGRFSGRQFSNSRSEMNVSTLELGDSALYLCASSLTGPGLEQYFGPGTRLTVT.